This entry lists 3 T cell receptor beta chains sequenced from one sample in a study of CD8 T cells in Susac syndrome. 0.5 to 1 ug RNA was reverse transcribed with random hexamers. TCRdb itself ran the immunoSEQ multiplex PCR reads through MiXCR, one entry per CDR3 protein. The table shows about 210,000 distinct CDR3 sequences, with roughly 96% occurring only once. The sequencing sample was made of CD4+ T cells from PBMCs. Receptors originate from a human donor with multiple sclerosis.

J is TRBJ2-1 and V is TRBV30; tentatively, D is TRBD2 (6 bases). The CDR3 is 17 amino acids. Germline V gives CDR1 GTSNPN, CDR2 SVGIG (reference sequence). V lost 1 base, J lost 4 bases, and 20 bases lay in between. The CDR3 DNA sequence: TGTGCCTGGAGTGCACGACTAGTTGAAGTACCATACAATGAGCAGTTCTTC. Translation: CAWSARLVEVPYNEQFF. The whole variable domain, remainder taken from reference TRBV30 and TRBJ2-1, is SQTIHQWPATLVQPVGSPLSLECTVEGTSNPNLYWYRQAAGRGLQLLFYSVGIGQISSEVPQNLSASRPQDRQFILSSKKLLLSDSGFYLCAWSARLVEVPYNEQFFGPGTRLTVL.

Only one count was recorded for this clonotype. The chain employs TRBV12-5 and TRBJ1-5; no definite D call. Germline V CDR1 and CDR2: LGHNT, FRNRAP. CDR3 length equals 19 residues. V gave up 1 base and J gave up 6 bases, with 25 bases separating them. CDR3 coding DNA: TGTGCTAGTGGTTTGGCTCTCCGGGGAGGGATCGGGGATAGTCAGCCCCAGCATTTT. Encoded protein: CASGLALRGGIGDSQPQHF.

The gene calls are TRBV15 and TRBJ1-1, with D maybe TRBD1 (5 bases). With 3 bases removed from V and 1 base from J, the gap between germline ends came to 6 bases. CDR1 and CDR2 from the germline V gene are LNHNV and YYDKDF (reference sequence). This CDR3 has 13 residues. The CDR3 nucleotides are TGTGCCACCAGCAGGGGGCGGAACACTGAAGCTTTCTTT. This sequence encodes CATSRGRNTEAFF.